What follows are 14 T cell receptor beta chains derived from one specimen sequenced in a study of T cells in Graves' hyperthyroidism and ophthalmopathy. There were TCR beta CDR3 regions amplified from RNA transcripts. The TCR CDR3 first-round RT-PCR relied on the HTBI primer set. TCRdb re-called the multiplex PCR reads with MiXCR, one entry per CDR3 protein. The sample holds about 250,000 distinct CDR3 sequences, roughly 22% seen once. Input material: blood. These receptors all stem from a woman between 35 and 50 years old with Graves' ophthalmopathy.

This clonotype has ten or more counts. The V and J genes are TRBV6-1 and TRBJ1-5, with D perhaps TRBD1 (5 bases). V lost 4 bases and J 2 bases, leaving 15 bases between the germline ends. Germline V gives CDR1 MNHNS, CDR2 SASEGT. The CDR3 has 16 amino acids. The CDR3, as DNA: TGTGCCAGCAGTGCAGGGACCGCGGGTGGCAATCAGCCCCAGCATTTT. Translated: CASSAGTAGGNQPQHF.

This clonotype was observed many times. For the CDR3, the DNA is TGTGCCTATGTCAAGAACACCGGGGAGCTGTTTTTT. It specifies CAYVKNTGELFF. The genes are TRBV24-1 and TRBJ2-2; no clear D gene. Between the trimmed V and J ends, which lost 12 bases and 1 base, there was a span of 8 bases. CDR3 length equals 12 residues. Germline CDR1 and CDR2: KGHDR and SFDVKD.

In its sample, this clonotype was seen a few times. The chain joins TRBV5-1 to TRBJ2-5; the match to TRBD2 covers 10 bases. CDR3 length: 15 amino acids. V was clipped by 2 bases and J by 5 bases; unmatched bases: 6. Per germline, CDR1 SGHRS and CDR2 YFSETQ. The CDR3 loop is CASSFVPAGGETQYF. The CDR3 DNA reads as TGCGCCAGCAGCTTCGTCCCAGCGGGAGGGGAGACCCAGTACTTC.

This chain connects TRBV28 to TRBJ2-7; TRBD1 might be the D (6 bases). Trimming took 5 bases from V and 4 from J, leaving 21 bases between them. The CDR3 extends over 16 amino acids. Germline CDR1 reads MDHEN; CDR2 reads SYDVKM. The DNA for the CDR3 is TGTGCCAGCAGTCGAACAACAGGGATCCGGTTATACGAGCAGTACTTC. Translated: CASSRTTGIRLYEQYF.

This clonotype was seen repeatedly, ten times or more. The CDR3 is CASSHERHTLPPYEQYF. In DNA, the CDR3 is TGTGCCAGCAGTCACGAACGACATACCTTACCTCCCTACGAGCAGTACTTC. The V gene is TRBV7-9, the J gene TRBJ2-7, with unresolved D. The CDR3 contains 17 residues. Germline CDR1 and CDR2: SEHNR and FQNEAQ (reference sequence). The V end was cut by 6 bases, the J end by 2 bases, with 23 bases between.

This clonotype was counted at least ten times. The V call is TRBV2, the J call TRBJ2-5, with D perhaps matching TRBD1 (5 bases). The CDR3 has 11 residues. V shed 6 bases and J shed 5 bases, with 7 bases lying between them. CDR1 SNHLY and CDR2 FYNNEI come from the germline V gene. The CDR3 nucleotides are TGTGCCAGCAGGGCAGGGGAGACCCAGTACTTC. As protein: CASRAGETQYF.

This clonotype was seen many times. The CDR3 nucleotides are TGCGCCAGCAGCTTGGTACCGGGGACGAACACTGAAGCTTTCTTT. This sequence encodes CASSLVPGTNTEAFF. This chain joins TRBV5-1 and TRBJ1-1; D is possibly TRBD1 (5 bases). V lost 0 bases, J lost 1 base, and 10 bases lay in between. This CDR3 is built from 15 residues. The germline V gene encodes CDR1 SGHRS and CDR2 YFSETQ.

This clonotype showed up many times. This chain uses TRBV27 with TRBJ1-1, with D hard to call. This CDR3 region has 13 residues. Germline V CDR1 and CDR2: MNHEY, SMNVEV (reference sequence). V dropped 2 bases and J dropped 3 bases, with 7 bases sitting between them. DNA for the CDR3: TGTGCCAGCAGTTTAAAGGGTTACACTGAAGCTTTCTTT. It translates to CASSLKGYTEAFF.

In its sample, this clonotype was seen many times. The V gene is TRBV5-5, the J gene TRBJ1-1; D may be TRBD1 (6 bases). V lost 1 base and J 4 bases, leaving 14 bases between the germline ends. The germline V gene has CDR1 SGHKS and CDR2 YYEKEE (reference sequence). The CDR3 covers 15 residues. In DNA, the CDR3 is TGTGCCAGCAGCTTGAAGGGGGGATGGAGCACTGAAGCTTTCTTT. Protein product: CASSLKGGWSTEAFF.

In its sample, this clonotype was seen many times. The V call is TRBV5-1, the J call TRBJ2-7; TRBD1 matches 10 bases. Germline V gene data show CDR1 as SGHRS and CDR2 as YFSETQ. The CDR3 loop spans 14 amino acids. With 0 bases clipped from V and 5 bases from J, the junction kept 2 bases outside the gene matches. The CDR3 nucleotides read TGCGCCAGCAGCTTGGGGGACAGGGGAGACGAGCAGTACTTC. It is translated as CASSLGDRGDEQYF. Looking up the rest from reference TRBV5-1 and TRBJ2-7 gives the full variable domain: KAGVTQTPRYLIKTRGQQVTLSCSPISGHRSVSWYQQTPGQGLQFLFEYFSETQRNKGNFPGRFSGRQFSNSRSEMNVSTLELGDSALYLCASSLGDRGDEQYFGPGTRLTVT.

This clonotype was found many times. CDR3: CASSLRTGQNQPQHF. CDR3 bases: TGTGCCAGCAGTTTAAGAACGGGTCAAAATCAGCCCCAGCATTTT. V and J are TRBV12-3 or TRBV12-4 and TRBJ1-5; D unclear. Trimming stripped 2 bases from V and 4 bases from J, with 12 bases between. The CDR3 sequence is 15 residues long.

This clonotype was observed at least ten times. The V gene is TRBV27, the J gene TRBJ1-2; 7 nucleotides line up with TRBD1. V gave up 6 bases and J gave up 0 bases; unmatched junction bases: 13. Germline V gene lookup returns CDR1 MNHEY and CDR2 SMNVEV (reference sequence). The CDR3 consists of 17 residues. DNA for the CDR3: TGTGCCAGCAGCCTGGCTCGCACAGGGGTTACTAACTATGGCTACACCTTC. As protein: CASSLARTGVTNYGYTF.

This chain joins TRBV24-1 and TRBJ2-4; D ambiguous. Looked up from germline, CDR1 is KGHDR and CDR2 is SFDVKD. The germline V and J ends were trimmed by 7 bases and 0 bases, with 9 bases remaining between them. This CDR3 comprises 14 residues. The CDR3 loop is CATRGLLAKNIQYF. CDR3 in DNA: TGTGCCACCAGGGGCTTACTAGCCAAAAACATTCAGTACTTC.

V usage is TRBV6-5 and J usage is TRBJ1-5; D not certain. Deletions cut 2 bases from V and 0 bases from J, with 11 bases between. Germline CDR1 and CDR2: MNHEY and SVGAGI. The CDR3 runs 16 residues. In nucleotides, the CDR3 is TGTGCCAGCAGTTACAGCGGAGTCTATAGCAATCAGCCCCAGCATTTT. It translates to CASSYSGVYSNQPQHF.